Below are 28 T cell receptor beta chains sequenced from a single sample in a study of blood T cells in healthy people across ages. Using a J-beta primer mix together with a sample-barcoded 5' primer, a second PCR was run for about 6 to 11 cycles. TCRdb reprocessed the 5' RACE reads with MiXCR, giving one entry per CDR3 protein. Here the sample spans 550,000 to 700,000 distinct CDR3 sequences, 27% being singletons. The sample consisted of blood. These receptors all come from a woman aged 70-85 years in good health.

This clonotype was detected a few times. The chain carries TRBV13 and TRBJ1-2; D gene uncertain. The CDR3 length is 15 residues. Germline V gene sequence: CDR1 PRHDT, CDR2 FYEKMQ (reference sequence). Trimming pared 5 bases from V and 2 bases from J, leaving 15 bases between. The CDR3 region is CASSPRARLNYGYTF. CDR3 coding DNA: TGTGCCAGCAGCCCTCGGGCACGACTAAACTATGGCTACACCTTC.

This clonotype has only a few counts. V gene TRBV7-2 combines with J gene TRBJ1-2, with 7 bases identical to TRBD1. Germline V gene lookup returns CDR1 SGHTA and CDR2 FQGNSA. The CDR3 contains 15 residues. V trimming: 2 bases; J trimming: 2 bases; junction bases outside the gene matches: 5. CDR3 protein: CASSLSLTGNYGYTF. In DNA, the CDR3 is TGTGCCAGCAGCTTATCGCTGACAGGGAACTATGGCTACACCTTC. Full variable domain (outside the CDR3, taken from reference TRBV7-2 and TRBJ1-2): GAGVSQSPSNKVTEKGKDVELRCDPISGHTALYWYRQSLGQGLEFLIYFQGNSAPDKSGLPSDRFSAERTGGSVSTLTIQRTQQEDSAVYLCASSLSLTGNYGYTFGSGTRLTVV.

The genes are TRBV4-1 and TRBJ1-1; D is unresolved. There are 14 residues in the CDR3. V dropped 2 bases and J dropped 0 bases, with 7 bases sitting between them. Germline V gene data show CDR1 as MGHRA and CDR2 as YSYEKL. DNA of the CDR3: TGCGCCAGCAGCCAATGGCAGATGAACACTGAAGCTTTCTTT. This sequence encodes CASSQWQMNTEAFF.

This clonotype was observed a few times. This sequence joins TRBV7-2 and TRBJ2-5, with D perhaps matching TRBD2 (6 bases). Germline CDR1 reads SGHTA; CDR2 reads FQGNSA. The CDR3 spans 14 residues. The germline V and J ends were trimmed by 5 bases and 2 bases, with 12 bases remaining between them. This CDR3 reads CASSQGLPQETQYF. In DNA form, the CDR3 reads TGTGCCAGCAGCCAGGGACTCCCTCAAGAGACCCAGTACTTC.

As concerns this clonotype: Sequence at one end of the junction differs from germline and may be a read error. The chain combines TRBV7-7 with TRBJ2-2; a weak D match, TRBD2 (5 bases). CDR1 is SSHAT and CDR2 is FNYEAQ in the germline V gene (reference sequence). The CDR3 has 13 residues. Here the CDR3 DNA reads TGTGCTAGCAGCTCGGACTCGGGCAGGGAGCTGTTTTTT. Its translation: CASSSDSGRELFF.

This clonotype was counted ten times or more. The chain joins TRBV12-3 or TRBV12-4 to TRBJ2-7, with 7 bases that match TRBD1. Near its end, the DNA agrees better with TRBJ2-1, so the J call may be wrong. CDR3 length equals 15 residues. DNA for the CDR3: TGTGCCAGCAGCTTTTACCGCGACAGGGAAGTTTGGCAGTTCTTC. Protein sequence: CASSFYRDREVWQFF.

The gene calls are TRBV2 and TRBJ2-1; D might be TRBD1 (8 bases). The end of the DNA is better explained by TRBJ2-7, so the J call may be wrong. The CDR3 loop spans 17 amino acids. CDR1 and CDR2 from the germline V gene are SNHLY and FYNNEI. This CDR3 reads CASRNRGGFRASYEQYF. CDR3 bases: TGTGCCAGCAGGAACAGGGGGGGATTCAGGGCGAGTTACGAGCAGTACTTC.

The rearrangement joins TRBV7-2 to TRBJ2-7; D possibly uses TRBD1 or TRBD2 (5 bases each). TRBJ2-5 explains the end of the DNA better; the J call may be wrong. The CDR3 length is 13 residues. Germline CDR1 reads SGHTA; CDR2 reads FQGNSA. Here the CDR3 DNA reads TGTGCCAGCAGCTTTGCCAGGGAGGAGACCCAGTACTTC. Amino acids: CASSFAREETQYF.

This clonotype was picked up a small number of times. The chain's CDR3 is CASSFGARGETQYF. For the CDR3, the DNA is TGCGCCAGCAGCTTTGGAGCCCGTGGGGAGACCCAGTACTTC. This chain uses TRBV5-1 with TRBJ2-5; D remains ambiguous. Between the trimmed V and J ends, which lost 2 bases and 5 bases, there was a span of 13 bases. Germline values: CDR1 SGHRS, CDR2 YFSETQ. CDR3 length: 14 amino acids.

This clonotype was detected many times. V gene TRBV12-3 or TRBV12-4 combines with J gene TRBJ2-1, with 7 bases aligning to TRBD2. The CDR3 extends over 18 amino acids. V lost 6 bases and J lost 1; bases outside the gene matches: 15. The CDR3 is CASRFLRGDYLSYNEQFF. In nucleotides, the CDR3 is TGTGCCAGCAGGTTTCTCCGTGGGGACTACCTTTCCTACAATGAGCAGTTCTTC.

In its sample, this clonotype was seen many times. The chain is built from TRBV5-5 and TRBJ1-4, with D maybe TRBD1 (5 bases). This CDR3 is 14 amino acids long. Germline CDR1 reads SGHKS; CDR2 reads YYEKEE (reference sequence). Trimming removed 3 bases from V and 8 bases from J, with 14 bases in between. CDR3 DNA sequence: TGTGCCAGCAGCTCCAGGGTAGAGGGCGAAAAACTGTTTTTT. It is translated as CASSSRVEGEKLFF.

The chain links TRBV7-2 to TRBJ1-1; D is unclear. This CDR3 spans 13 amino acids. From germline, CDR1 is SGHTA and CDR2 FQGNSA. With 1 base removed from V and 8 bases from J, the gap between germline ends came to 11 bases. The CDR3 DNA is TGTGCCAGCAGCTTAGTAGGAGCGGTGGAAGCTTTCTTT. It yields the protein CASSLVGAVEAFF.

This sequence joins TRBV5-1 and TRBJ2-3; TRBD2 matches at 10 bases. The CDR3 sequence is 15 residues long. Trimming at V came to 5 bases and at J to 0 bases, leaving 3 bases not matched to a gene. The germline CDR1 and CDR2 sequences are SGHRS and YFSETQ. CDR3 amino acids: CASRPGLASTDTQYF. The CDR3 DNA follows: TGCGCCAGCAGGCCGGGACTAGCGAGCACAGATACGCAGTATTTT. The whole variable domain, filled in from reference TRBV5-1 and TRBJ2-3, reads KAGVTQTPRYLIKTRGQQVTLSCSPISGHRSVSWYQQTPGQGLQFLFEYFSETQRNKGNFPGRFSGRQFSNSRSEMNVSTLELGDSALYLCASRPGLASTDTQYFGPGTRLTVL.

This CDR3 reads CASSLQLAGVYNEQFF. The CDR3 DNA follows: TGTGCCAGCAGCCTCCAACTAGCGGGGGTATACAATGAGCAGTTCTTC. V usage is TRBV7-6 and J usage is TRBJ2-1; TRBD2 agrees at 11 bases. Unmatched junction bases numbered 7, after V lost 5 bases and J lost 4 bases. The germline gives CDR1 SGHVS, CDR2 FNYEAQ. The CDR3 extends over 16 amino acids.

Only a few counts were recorded for this clonotype. The chain recombines TRBV5-5 with TRBJ2-7; 14 bases fit TRBD2. The tail of the sequence fits TRBJ2-1 better, so the J call may be wrong. Germline-derived CDR1 and CDR2 are SGHKS and YYEKEE (reference sequence). This CDR3 spans 16 amino acids. The CDR3 DNA is TGTGCCAGCAGCCTGGGACTAGCGGGGGAGTACAATGAGCAGTTCTTC. Its translation is CASSLGLAGEYNEQFF.

This clonotype was found once. The V call is TRBV6-2 or TRBV6-3, the J call TRBJ2-7; 8 nucleotides align to TRBD1. CDR3 length equals 13 residues. CDR1 is MNHEY and CDR2 is SVGEGT in the germline V gene. After removal of 5 bases from V and 4 bases from J, the junction contained 4 bases not matched to a gene. CDR3 sequence reads: CASSGTGQYEQYV. CDR3 bases: TGTGCCAGCAGTGGGACAGGACAATACGAGCAGTACGTC.

This clonotype was picked up a small number of times. The CDR3 DNA reads as TGCAGTGCTAGAGACAGACGGGGGGAGACCCAGTACTTC. This encodes CSARDRRGETQYF. The chain has TRBV20-1 and TRBJ2-7, with a possible D match to TRBD2 (6 bases). Judging by the DNA end, TRBJ2-5 fits better; the J call may be wrong. CDR3 length: 13 residues. Per the germline V gene, CDR1 is DFQATT and CDR2 is SNEGSKA (reference sequence).

The V and J genes are TRBV5-1 and TRBJ2-5; 8 bases align to TRBD2. Germline assignment: CDR1 SGHRS and CDR2 YFSETQ. The V segment lost 4 bases and the J segment 3 bases; nucleotides outside the gene matches: 11. The CDR3 extends over 16 amino acids. CDR3 region: CASSPLRGLAEETQYF. The CDR3 DNA sequence: TGCGCCAGCAGCCCACTCCGCGGACTAGCCGAAGAGACCCAGTACTTC. The variable domain in full, with the rest retrieved from reference TRBV5-1 and TRBJ2-5, is KAGVTQTPRYLIKTRGQQVTLSCSPISGHRSVSWYQQTPGQGLQFLFEYFSETQRNKGNFPGRFSGRQFSNSRSEMNVSTLELGDSALYLCASSPLRGLAEETQYFGPGTRLLVL.

This clonotype turned up a few times. The DNA of the CDR3 is TGCGCCAGCAGCCAAGAGGGGAACGTTTATAGCACAGATACGCAGCATTTT. Translated, it gives CASSQEGNVYSTDTQHF. This sequence joins TRBV4-3 and TRBJ2-3; no clear D. With the DNA end fitting TRBJ1-5 better, the J assignment may be wrong. Germline V CDR1 and CDR2: LGHNA, YSLEER. There are 17 residues in the CDR3.

The rearrangement joins TRBV7-9 to TRBJ2-1, with TRBD1 identical over 8 bases. Trimming cost V 3 bases and J 0 bases; bases outside gene matches: 7. This CDR3 spans 17 amino acids. The germline gives CDR1 SEHNR, CDR2 FQNEAQ (reference sequence). In nucleotides, the CDR3 is TGTGCCAGCAGCTTGTCGACAGGGGCAAGCTCCTACAATGAGCAGTTCTTC. Encoded protein: CASSLSTGASSYNEQFF.

This rearrangement joins TRBV5-1 to TRBJ2-3; D tentatively reads TRBD1 or TRBD2 (5 bases each). The CDR3 has 15 amino acids. Deletions cut 3 bases from V and 4 bases from J, with 15 bases between. Germline V gives CDR1 SGHRS, CDR2 YFSETQ. The CDR3 protein is CASSSIGMGPDTQYF. The CDR3 DNA reads as TGCGCCAGCAGCTCAATCGGGATGGGGCCAGATACGCAGTATTTT. The complete variable domain, with remaining parts taken from reference TRBV5-1 and TRBJ2-3, reads KAGVTQTPRYLIKTRGQQVTLSCSPISGHRSVSWYQQTPGQGLQFLFEYFSETQRNKGNFPGRFSGRQFSNSRSEMNVSTLELGDSALYLCASSSIGMGPDTQYFGPGTRLTVL.

This clonotype showed up many times. Relative to the germline gene, one junction end is altered; a read error may explain this. This chain connects TRBV5-1 to TRBJ2-5; no definite D call. Germline CDR1 reads SGHRS; CDR2 reads YFSETQ. This CDR3 spans 12 amino acids. In DNA, the CDR3 is TGTGCCAGCAGTTTCGGGCAAGAGACCCAGTACTTC. Translated: CASSFGQETQYF.

The rearrangement joins TRBV5-6 to TRBJ2-5; D is possibly TRBD2 (5 bases). The DNA end lines up better with TRBJ2-1; the J call may be wrong. The CDR3 consists of 11 residues. Germline lookup yields CDR1 SGHDT and CDR2 YYEEEE. This CDR3 is CASSVLDKQFF. CDR3 coding DNA: TGTGCCAGCAGCGTACTAGATAAGCAGTTCTTC.

The chain joins TRBV7-3 to TRBJ2-6, with a weak D call TRBD2 (7 bases). Germline V lookup: CDR1 SGHTA, CDR2 FQGTGA. V was clipped by 5 bases and J by 0 bases, with 20 bases between them. This CDR3 spans 19 amino acids. The CDR3 sequence is CASSPTGGDLNSGANVLTF. The DNA of the CDR3 is TGTGCCAGCAGCCCGACGGGGGGCGACTTAAACTCTGGGGCCAACGTCCTGACTTTC.

This clonotype has just a few counts. This chain connects TRBV5-1 to TRBJ1-6, with 9 bases identical to TRBD1. Germline assignment: CDR1 SGHRS and CDR2 YFSETQ. The CDR3 length is 14 residues. J gave up 9 bases and V 1 base, and 2 bases lay outside the gene matches. CDR3 region: CASSLTGGGSPLHF. In DNA, the CDR3 is TGCGCCAGCAGCTTGACAGGGGGCGGTTCACCCCTCCACTTT.

The DNA of the CDR3 is TGCAGTGCTAGGGCGGACAGGAGTCATGATGGCTACACCTTC. Translating it yields CSARADRSHDGYTF. The chain joins TRBV20-1 to TRBJ1-2; TRBD1 matches at 7 bases. V was clipped by 3 bases and J by 6 bases; unmatched bases: 10. Germline lookup yields CDR1 DFQATT and CDR2 SNEGSKA (reference sequence). The CDR3 runs to 14 residues.

The chain has TRBV20-1 and TRBJ2-7; no reliable D call. The germline gives CDR1 DFQATT, CDR2 SNEGSKA (reference sequence). The CDR3 covers 11 residues. V lost 4 bases and J 0 bases, leaving 4 bases between the germline ends. The CDR3 sequence is CSATNSYEQYF. The CDR3, as DNA: TGCAGTGCTACGAACTCCTACGAGCAGTACTTC.

J is TRBJ1-4 and V is TRBV7-9; TRBD1 agrees at 7 bases. V dropped 5 bases and J dropped 8; count of bases not matched to a gene: 11. The CDR3 has 15 amino acids. Germline CDR1 reads SEHNR; CDR2 reads FQNEAQ (reference sequence). This chain's CDR3 is CASSPGAGGEEKLFF. The CDR3 DNA is TGTGCCAGCAGCCCCGGGGCAGGGGGTGAAGAAAAACTGTTTTTT. Based on the CDR3 plus reference TRBV7-9 and TRBJ1-4, the full variable domain is DTGVSQNPRHKITKRGQNVTFRCDPISEHNRLYWYRQTLGQGPEFLTYFQNEAQLEKSRLLSDRFSAERPKGSFSTLEIQRTEQGDSAMYLCASSPGAGGEEKLFFGSGTQLSVL.